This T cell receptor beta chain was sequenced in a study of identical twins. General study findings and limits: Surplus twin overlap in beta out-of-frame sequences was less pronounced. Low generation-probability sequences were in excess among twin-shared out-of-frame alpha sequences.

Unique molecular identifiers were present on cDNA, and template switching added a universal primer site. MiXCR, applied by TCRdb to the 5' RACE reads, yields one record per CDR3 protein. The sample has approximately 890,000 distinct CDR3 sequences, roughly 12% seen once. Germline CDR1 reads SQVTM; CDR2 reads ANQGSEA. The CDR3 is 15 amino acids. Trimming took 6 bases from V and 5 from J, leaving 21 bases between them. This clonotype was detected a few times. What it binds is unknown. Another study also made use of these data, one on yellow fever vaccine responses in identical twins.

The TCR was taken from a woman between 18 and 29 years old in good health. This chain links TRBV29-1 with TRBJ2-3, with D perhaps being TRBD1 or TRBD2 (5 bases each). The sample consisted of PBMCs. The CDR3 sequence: CSVDPIGARGDTQYF. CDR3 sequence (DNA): TGCAGCGTGGACCCCATAGGGGCCCGGGGAGATACGCAGTATTTT.